This section outlines one T cell receptor (beta chain) sequence together with its context. The data were taken from a study of blood T cell repertoires in COVID-19. The overall study: Whether acute or convalescent, the COVID-19 samples came from the United States, Italy and Spain. The cDNA or gDNA used as material had been derived from T cells, B-cell-depleted T cells, or PBMCs.

Germline V gene sequence: CDR1 MDHEN, CDR2 SYDVKM. Trimming took 6 bases from V and 4 from J, leaving 18 bases between them. This CDR3 has 15 residues. Per the study methods: Amplification of reference gene primers provided the estimated nucleated cell counts. Clones were read by immunoSEQ multiplex PCR, and TCRdb kept only the in-frame ones, dropping some. Clone size and the V and J calls come from that table; the DNA yielded D and trimming. The table shows around 310,000 clones, with 85% to 90% occurring only once. Those enrolled in Seattle joined during active infection and were followed longitudinally afterward.

The genes are TRBV28 and TRBJ1-1; D is possibly TRBD1 (5 bases). The receptor comes from a woman aged 40 to 49 with COVID-19, enrolled during active disease. The sample comprised peripheral blood. For the CDR3, the DNA is TGTGCCAGCAGCGCAACGGGGGATTTAGTCACTGAAGCTTTCTTT. Amino acid sequence: CASSATGDLVTEAFF.